Here is one TCR beta chain with its context. This record belongs to a study of identical twins. Germline V gene sequence: CDR1 ENHRY, CDR2 SYGVKD. CDR3 length: 14 amino acids. Trimming removed 4 bases at V and 2 bases at J, with 12 bases between. TCRdb reanalysed the 5' RACE reads using MiXCR and keeps one entry per CDR3 protein. The sample lists roughly 500,000 distinct CDR3 sequences; about 20% were seen once. These data also formed part of another study, on T cells expressing NK-cell markers.

The TCR originated in a woman aged 18-30 years in good health. J is TRBJ2-7 and V is TRBV10-3; no reliable D call. The source material was CD4+ T cells sorted from blood. The CDR3 DNA follows: TGTGCCATCAGTGCACATTCTGGGACCTACGAGCAGTACTTC. Translated, it gives CAISAHSGTYEQYF.